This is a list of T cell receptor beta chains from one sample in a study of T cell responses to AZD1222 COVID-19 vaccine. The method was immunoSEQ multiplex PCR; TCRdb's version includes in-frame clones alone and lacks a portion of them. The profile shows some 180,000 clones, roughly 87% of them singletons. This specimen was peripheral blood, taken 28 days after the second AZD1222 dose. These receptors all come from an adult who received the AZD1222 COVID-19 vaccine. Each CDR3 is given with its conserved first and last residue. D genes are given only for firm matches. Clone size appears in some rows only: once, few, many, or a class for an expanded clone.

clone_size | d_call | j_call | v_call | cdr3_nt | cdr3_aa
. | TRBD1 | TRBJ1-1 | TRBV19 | TGTGCCAGTAGTAAGGGACAGGGATGGAACACTGAAGCTTTCTTT | CASSKGQGWNTEAFF
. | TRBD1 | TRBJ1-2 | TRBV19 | TGTGCCAGTATCGATACCTCTACAGGGGGCCTCTATGGCTACACCTTC | CASIDTSTGGLYGYTF
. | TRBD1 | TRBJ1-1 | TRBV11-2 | TGTGCCAGCAGCTCAGACAGGGGCGGGCAGGCTTTCTTT | CASSSDRGGQAFF
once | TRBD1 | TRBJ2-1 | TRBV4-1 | TGCGCCAGCAGCCAGAACCAGGGGGAAGAGCAGTTCTTC | CASSQNQGEEQFF
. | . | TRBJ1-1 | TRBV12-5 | TGTGCTAGTGGGAAGGACAGTTTAAGGGCTTTCTTT | CASGKDSLRAFF
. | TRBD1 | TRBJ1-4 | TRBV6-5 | TGTGCCAGCAGCCGGGACAGGGTGAATGAAAAACTGTTTTTT | CASSRDRVNEKLFF
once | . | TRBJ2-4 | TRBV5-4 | TGTGCCAGCAGCTTGGGGCTAGCCAAAAACATTCAGTACTTC | CASSLGLAKNIQYF
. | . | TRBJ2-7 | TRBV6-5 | TGTGCCAGCAGTTACTCGGATGCGATGGGGGCCGAGCAGTACTTC | CASSYSDAMGAEQYF
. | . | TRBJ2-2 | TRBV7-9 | TGTGCCAGCAGCTTATCGGGGGCCTGGCCCGGGGAGCTGTTTTTT | CASSLSGAWPGELFF
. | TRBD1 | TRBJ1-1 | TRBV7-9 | TGTGCCAGCAGCGACGGACAGGGTGGTACTGAAGCTTTCTTT | CASSDGQGGTEAFF